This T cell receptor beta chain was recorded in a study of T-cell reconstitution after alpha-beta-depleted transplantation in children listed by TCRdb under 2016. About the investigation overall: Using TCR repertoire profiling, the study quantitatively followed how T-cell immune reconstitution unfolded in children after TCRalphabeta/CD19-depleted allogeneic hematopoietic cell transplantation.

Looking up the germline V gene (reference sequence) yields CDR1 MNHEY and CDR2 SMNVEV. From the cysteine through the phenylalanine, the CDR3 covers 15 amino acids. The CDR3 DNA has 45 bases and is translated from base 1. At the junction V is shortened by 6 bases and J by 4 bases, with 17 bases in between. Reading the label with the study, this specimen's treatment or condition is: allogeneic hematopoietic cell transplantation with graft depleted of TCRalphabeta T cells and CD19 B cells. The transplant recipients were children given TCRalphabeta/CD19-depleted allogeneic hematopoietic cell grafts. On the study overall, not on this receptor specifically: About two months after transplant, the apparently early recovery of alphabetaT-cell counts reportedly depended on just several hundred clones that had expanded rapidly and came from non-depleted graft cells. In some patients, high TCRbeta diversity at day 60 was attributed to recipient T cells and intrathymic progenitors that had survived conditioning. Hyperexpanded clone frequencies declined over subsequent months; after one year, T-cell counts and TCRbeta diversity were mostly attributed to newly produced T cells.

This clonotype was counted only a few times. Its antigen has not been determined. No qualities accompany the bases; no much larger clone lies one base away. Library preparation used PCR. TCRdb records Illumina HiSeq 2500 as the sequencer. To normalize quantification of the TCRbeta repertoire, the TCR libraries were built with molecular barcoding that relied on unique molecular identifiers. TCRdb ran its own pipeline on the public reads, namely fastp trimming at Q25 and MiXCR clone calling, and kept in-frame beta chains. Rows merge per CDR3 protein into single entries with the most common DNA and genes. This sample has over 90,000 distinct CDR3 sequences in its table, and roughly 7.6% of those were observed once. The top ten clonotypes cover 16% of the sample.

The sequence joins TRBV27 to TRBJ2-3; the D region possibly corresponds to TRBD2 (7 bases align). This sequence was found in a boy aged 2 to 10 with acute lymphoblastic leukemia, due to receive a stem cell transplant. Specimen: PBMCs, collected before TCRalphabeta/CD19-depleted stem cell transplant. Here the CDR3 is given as CASSHYRGGPDTQYF. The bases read TGTGCCAGCAGCCACTATCGCGGGGGCCCAGATACGCAGTATTTT.